These 29 T cell receptor beta chains came from one sample sequenced in a study of blood T cell repertoires in COVID-19 (dated by TCRdb to 2020 to 2021). The library was produced with the immunoSEQ multiplex PCR assay. The table comes from immuneACCESS by way of TCRdb, which keeps in-frame sequences with V and J called. Part of the clones is missing from these tables; in studies checked, under half for an unresolved V gene and the rest for unknown reasons. For this sample there are under 150,000 clones; 75% to 90% appear just once. The top ten constitute 3.9% of the sample. Sequenced sample: PBMCs or T cells enriched from blood (not recorded which). Receptors originate from a man between 45 and 60 years old in a cohort exposed to, infected with or recovered from COVID-19 (not recorded which).

The CDR3 loop reads CASSFLAGGTEAFF. In DNA form, the CDR3 reads TGTGCCAGCAGCTTTTTGGCAGGGGGCACTGAAGCTTTCTTT. This chain uses TRBV3-1 (or the pseudogene TRBV3-2) with TRBJ1-1; 7 positions match TRBD1. Trimming at V came to 5 bases and at J to 4 bases, leaving 7 bases not matched to a gene. CDR1 LGHDT and CDR2 YNNKEL come from the germline V gene (reference sequence). The CDR3 extends over 14 amino acids.

The chain links TRBV6-5 to TRBJ2-7; 8 nucleotides line up with TRBD1. The trim removed 4 bases at V and 7 bases at J, leaving 9 bases unmatched. CDR1 is MNHEY and CDR2 is SVGAGI in the germline V gene. The CDR3 contains 14 residues. CDR3 loop: CASSSGTGASEQYF. For the CDR3, the DNA is TGTGCCAGCAGTTCCGGGACAGGCGCTTCAGAGCAGTACTTC.

V is TRBV5-1 and J is TRBJ1-2; 12 bases map to TRBD1. The CDR3 runs 13 residues. V shed 4 bases, J shed 7 bases, and the junction held 2 bases outside the gene matches. Looked up from germline, CDR1 is SGHRS and CDR2 is YFSETQ. CDR3 nucleotide sequence: TGCGCCAGCAGCCGGGGACAGGGGGCTGGCTACACCTTC. Amino acids: CASSRGQGAGYTF.

The gene calls are TRBV19 and TRBJ1-1; D possibly corresponds to TRBD1 (6 bases). The CDR3 covers 12 residues. Trimming shortened V by 2 bases and J by 8 bases, and 9 bases separated the two germline ends. The germline V gene has CDR1 LNHDA and CDR2 SQIVND (reference sequence). Written as DNA, the CDR3 is TGTGCCAGTAGTATACAGGGGCTGGAAGCTTTCTTT. It translates to CASSIQGLEAFF. Looking up the rest from reference TRBV19 and TRBJ1-1 gives the full variable domain: DGGITQSPKYLFRKEGQNVTLSCEQNLNHDAMYWYRQDPGQGLRLIYYSQIVNDFQKGDIAEGYSVSREKKESFPLTVTSAQKNPTAFYLCASSIQGLEAFFGQGTRLTVV.

The gene calls are TRBV27 and TRBJ2-5; D unclear. The V end was cut by 0 bases, the J end by 5 bases, with 10 bases between. From germline, CDR1 is MNHEY and CDR2 SMNVEV (reference sequence). The CDR3 length is 14 residues. The CDR3 DNA sequence: TGTGCCAGCAGTTTATCGCGGTCCCAGGAGACCCAGTACTTC. Protein sequence: CASSLSRSQETQYF.

This clone was observed once. The rearrangement joins TRBV9 to TRBJ1-2, with TRBD1 identical over 9 bases. Germline values: CDR1 SGDLS, CDR2 YYNGEE. This CDR3 spans 16 amino acids. The V and J ends lost 3 bases and 4 bases, in that order; junction bases with no gene match: 10. The CDR3 DNA sequence: TGTGCCAGCAGCGATGCACAGGGGGCCGGGTTCTATGGCTACACCTTC. Amino acid sequence: CASSDAQGAGFYGYTF.

The DNA of the CDR3 is TGTGCCAGCAGTGCTGAAACGGGACAGGGTAGCAATCAGCCCCAGCATTTT. Translation gives CASSAETGQGSNQPQHF. V usage is TRBV28 and J usage is TRBJ1-5; 9 nucleotides align to TRBD1. Germline CDR1 and CDR2: MDHEN and SYDVKM. With V trimmed by 5 bases and J by 0 bases, 8 bases remained unmatched. This CDR3 is 17 amino acids long.

V and J are TRBV6-2 or TRBV6-3 and TRBJ1-1; TRBD1 is a possible D gene (6 bases). CDR3 length equals 14 residues. Germline values: CDR1 MNHEY, CDR2 SVGEGT. V was clipped by 5 bases and J by 2 bases, with 12 bases between them. This CDR3 reads CASSTRGGNTEAFF. CDR3 nucleotides: TGTGCCAGCAGTACTAGAGGGGGAAACACTGAAGCTTTCTTT.

The J gene is TRBJ2-2, the V gene TRBV5-1; TRBD2 is a possible D gene (6 bases). The V gene lost 0 bases and the J gene lost 0 bases, with 12 bases spanning the gap. Germline values: CDR1 SGHRS, CDR2 YFSETQ. CDR3 size: 17 residues. DNA of the CDR3: TGCGCCAGCAGCTTGGAGCTTTGGGGGGCGAACACCGGGGAGCTGTTTTTT. Protein product: CASSLELWGANTGELFF.

The chain's CDR3 is CASSFAQGTYEQYF. In DNA, the CDR3 is TGTGCCAGCAGTTTCGCACAGGGGACCTACGAGCAGTACTTC. The rearrangement joins TRBV27 to TRBJ2-7; 7 bases line up with TRBD1. The CDR3 is 14 residues long. V lost 3 bases, J lost 2 bases, and 4 bases stayed unmatched. Germline V gene data show CDR1 as MNHEY and CDR2 as SMNVEV (reference sequence).

The J gene is TRBJ2-1, the V gene TRBV7-9, with 9 positions matching TRBD1. V gave up 4 bases and J gave up 8 bases; unmatched junction bases: 6. In germline, CDR1 is SEHNR, CDR2 FQNEAQ (reference sequence). The CDR3 has 14 amino acids. This CDR3 is CASSWGTGSDEQFF. The CDR3 coding sequence is TGTGCCAGCAGCTGGGGGACAGGGTCCGATGAGCAGTTCTTC. Combining the CDR3 with reference TRBV7-9 and TRBJ2-1 gives the whole variable domain DTGVSQNPRHKITKRGQNVTFRCDPISEHNRLYWYRQTLGQGPEFLTYFQNEAQLEKSRLLSDRFSAERPKGSFSTLEIQRTEQGDSAMYLCASSWGTGSDEQFFGPGTRLTVL.

The rearrangement joins TRBV23-1 to TRBJ2-7; possible D gene TRBD2, 5 bases. TRBV23-1 has ORF status, its function being uncertain. Trimming pared 4 bases from V and 7 bases from J, leaving 29 bases between. CDR3 length: 18 amino acids. The CDR3 reads CASSRSLFRGPGLGEQYF. The CDR3 coding sequence is TGCGCCAGCAGTCGTTCCCTTTTTAGAGGGCCCGGATTGGGAGAGCAGTACTTC.

This chain joins TRBV5-8 and TRBJ1-5; a weak D match, TRBD1 (5 bases). The length of the CDR3 is 14 residues. V lost 5 bases and J 6 bases, leaving 15 bases between the germline ends. Germline assignment: CDR1 SGHTS and CDR2 YDEGEE. CDR3 residues: CASSFPGGGQPQHF. CDR3 DNA: TGTGCCAGCAGTTTCCCGGGGGGGGGTCAGCCCCAGCATTTT. Combining the CDR3 with reference TRBV5-8 and TRBJ1-5 gives the whole variable domain EAGVTQSPTHLIKTRGQQATLRCSPISGHTSVYWYQQALGLGLQFLLWYDEGEERNRGNFPPRFSGRQFPNYSSELNVNALELEDSALYLCASSFPGGGQPQHFGDGTRLSIL.

The genes are TRBV7-8 and TRBJ2-7, with TRBD1 identical over 11 bases. The CDR3 has 15 residues. From germline, CDR1 is SGHVS and CDR2 FQNEAQ. The junction had 9 bases not matched to a gene; V was cut back by 5 bases and J by 6 bases. The CDR3 sequence: CASSGTGTGGGEQYF. The CDR3, as DNA: TGTGCCAGCAGCGGAACCGGGACAGGGGGAGGCGAGCAGTACTTC.

The J gene is TRBJ2-7, the V gene TRBV4-3, with D maybe TRBD1 (5 bases). The length of the CDR3 is 17 residues. V was pared by 0 bases and J by 6 bases, with 21 bases between. CDR1 is LGHNA and CDR2 is YSLEER in the germline V gene. The CDR3: CASSQDWDRQGLREQYF. The CDR3 DNA follows: TGCGCCAGCAGCCAAGATTGGGATAGGCAGGGATTGCGCGAGCAGTACTTC.

This clone was recorded only once. The J gene is TRBJ2-5, the V gene TRBV7-9, with TRBD1 matching over 7 bases. J lost 5 bases, V lost 4 bases, and 7 bases had no gene match. This CDR3 has 14 residues. Germline CDR1 is SEHNR and CDR2 is FQNEAQ (reference sequence). Written as DNA, the CDR3 is TGTGCCAGCAGCTGGGACAGTCCGCCGGAGACCCAGTACTTC. Amino acid sequence: CASSWDSPPETQYF. Filled out from reference TRBV7-9 and TRBJ2-5, the complete variable domain reads DTGVSQNPRHKITKRGQNVTFRCDPISEHNRLYWYRQTLGQGPEFLTYFQNEAQLEKSRLLSDRFSAERPKGSFSTLEIQRTEQGDSAMYLCASSWDSPPETQYFGPGTRLLVL.

The chain has TRBV28 and TRBJ1-1; tentatively, D is TRBD1 (5 bases). The CDR3 has 14 residues. Per the germline V gene, CDR1 is MDHEN and CDR2 is SYDVKM. Trimming left V 3 bases short and J 0 bases short, with 8 bases between. As DNA, the CDR3 is TGTGCCAGCAGTTTTTGGGGCATGAACACTGAAGCTTTCTTT. Its translation: CASSFWGMNTEAFF.

This clone was picked up a small number of times. This chain uses TRBV7-2 with TRBJ2-3; possibly TRBD1 for D (5 bases). CDR3 length equals 14 residues. Germline values: CDR1 SGHTA, CDR2 FQGNSA. V was pared by 1 base and J by 1 base, with 6 bases between. The CDR3 loop reads CASSLGRGTDTQYF. The CDR3 nucleotides are TGTGCCAGCAGCTTAGGCAGGGGCACAGATACGCAGTATTTT.

The chain uses TRBV3-1 (or the pseudogene TRBV3-2) and TRBJ1-1; D is unclear. Deletions cut 3 bases from V and 4 bases from J, with 9 bases between. The CDR3 is made up of 13 amino acids. Per the germline V gene, CDR1 is LGHDT and CDR2 is YNNKEL (reference sequence). CDR3 bases: TGTGCCAGCAGCCACTCTGGGCCCACTGAAGCTTTCTTT. Its protein is CASSHSGPTEAFF.

In DNA, the CDR3 is TGTGCCAGCAGTTACTCGAGGGGGGGGCGAACTATTAGCAATCAGCCCCAGCATTTT. As protein: CASSYSRGGRTISNQPQHF. The chain recombines TRBV6-2 or TRBV6-3 with TRBJ1-5; TRBD1 is a possible D gene (6 bases). Trimming removed 0 bases from V and 0 bases from J, with 18 bases in between. There are 19 residues in the CDR3. Germline-derived CDR1 and CDR2 are MNHEY and SVGEGT.

This clone was picked up a small number of times. V is TRBV2 and J is TRBJ2-7; D is perhaps TRBD2 (5 bases). Germline V gene data show CDR1 as SNHLY and CDR2 as FYNNEI. The ends were cut back, 9 bases at V and 3 bases at J, with 18 bases in the middle. This CDR3 spans 14 amino acids. The chain's CDR3 is CASSEAPILYEQYF. The CDR3 DNA is TGTGCCAGTAGCGAGGCCCCTATACTCTACGAGCAGTACTTC.

The chain has TRBV9 and TRBJ2-7, with TRBD2 as a possible D gene (5 bases). The length of the CDR3 is 13 residues. V lost 0 bases and J 4 bases, leaving 8 bases between the germline ends. CDR1 and CDR2 from the germline V gene are SGDLS and YYNGEE. CDR3 DNA sequence: TGTGCCAGCAGCGTAGCTGAGGGTTACGAGCAGTACTTC. Translation: CASSVAEGYEQYF. Full variable domain (missing parts from reference TRBV9 and TRBJ2-7): DSGVTQTPKHLITATGQRVTLRCSPRSGDLSVYWYQQSLDQGLQFLIQYYNGEERAKGNILERFSAQQFPDLHSELNLSSLELGDSALYFCASSVAEGYEQYFGPGTRLTVT.

The CDR3 DNA follows: TGTGCCAGCAGCCTAGGTGCGGGTGCTGGCACAGATACGCAGTATTTT. Translation: CASSLGAGAGTDTQYF. The J gene is TRBJ2-3, the V gene TRBV7-8; TRBD2 might be the D (5 bases). CDR1 and CDR2 (germline): SGHVS, FQNEAQ. The CDR3 consists of 16 residues. Trimming removed 5 bases from V and 1 base from J, with 16 bases in between.

The rearrangement joins TRBV5-6 to TRBJ1-1; 8 bases fit TRBD1. Germline V gene lookup returns CDR1 SGHDT and CDR2 YYEEEE. The CDR3 is 15 amino acids. The ends lost 4 bases at V and 4 bases at J; junction bases unmatched: 9. CDR3 sequence (DNA): TGTGCCAGCAGCGTACTCAGGGGGCTGGGCACTGAAGCTTTCTTT. It codes for CASSVLRGLGTEAFF.

This clone was observed once. J is TRBJ1-1 and V is TRBV30, with D possibly matching TRBD1 (6 bases). Germline V lookup: CDR1 GTSNPN, CDR2 SVGIG (reference sequence). Trimming removed 0 bases at V and 5 bases at J, with 13 bases between. The CDR3 is 14 amino acids. CDR3 sequence reads: CAWSVLGADTEAFF. The DNA for the CDR3 is TGTGCCTGGAGTGTACTGGGGGCCGATACTGAAGCTTTCTTT.

This rearrangement joins TRBV18 to TRBJ2-7; no definite D call. This CDR3 contains 16 residues. Germline values: CDR1 KGHSH, CDR2 LQKENI. The V gene lost 6 bases and the J gene lost 1 base, with 19 bases spanning the gap. The CDR3 here is CASSLTPFPPSYEQYF. The CDR3 DNA is TGTGCCAGCTCTTTGACACCCTTCCCGCCGTCCTACGAGCAGTACTTC.

The chain employs TRBV6-1 and TRBJ1-6; TRBD1 might be the D (5 bases). The CDR3 covers 16 residues. The V and J ends lost 0 bases and 7 bases respectively, with 13 bases between them. The V gene's germline CDR1 is MNHNS and CDR2 SASEGT. The CDR3 region is CASSEALGGWNSPLHF. The CDR3 region has the DNA TGTGCCAGCAGTGAAGCGCTGGGGGGTTGGAATTCACCCCTCCACTTT.

This sequence joins TRBV5-1 and TRBJ2-5; TRBD2 matches at 7 bases. This CDR3 has 15 residues. Germline CDR1 and CDR2: SGHRS and YFSETQ. The V segment lost 6 bases and the J segment 0 bases; nucleotides outside the gene matches: 8. The CDR3 DNA follows: TGCGCCAGCAAGTGGGGCGGGGGTTACCAAGAGACCCAGTACTTC. Translated, it gives CASKWGGGYQETQYF.

This chain joins TRBV19 and TRBJ2-3; TRBD1 matches at 9 bases. With 5 bases clipped from V and 5 bases from J, the junction kept 2 bases outside the gene matches. Germline V CDR1 and CDR2: LNHDA, SQIVND (reference sequence). This CDR3 has 13 amino acids. This chain's CDR3 is CASSSDRGDTQYF. DNA of the CDR3: TGTGCCAGTAGTTCGGACAGGGGAGATACGCAGTATTTT.